The T cell receptor (beta chain) described here comes from a study of blood T cells in healthy people across ages. Study-wide findings and caveats: Among T cells, TCR beta diversity per million cells dropped roughly linearly as age rose.

This clonotype was seen many times. The antigen is not known. Using a J-beta primer mix together with a sample-barcoded 5' primer, a second PCR was run for roughly 7 to 12 cycles. TCRdb passed the 5' RACE reads through MiXCR, listing each CDR3 protein once. The sample holds 650,000 to 1,000,000 distinct CDR3 sequences; under 40% are singletons and the top ten take 10% to 15%. Germline V CDR1 and CDR2: LGHNA, YNFKEQ. Trimming shortened V by 0 bases and J by 8 bases, and 22 bases separated the two germline ends. CDR3 length: 17 residues. This rearrangement joins TRBV4-2 to TRBJ1-2; possibly TRBD1 for D (5 bases). This clonotype was sampled from a man in his late teens or twenties in good health. Sequencing was done on a sample of blood. The CDR3 protein is CASSQDRSQGLLRGYTF. The CDR3 bases are TGTGCCAGCAGCCAAGATCGATCCCAGGGACTACTAAGGGGCTACACCTTC.